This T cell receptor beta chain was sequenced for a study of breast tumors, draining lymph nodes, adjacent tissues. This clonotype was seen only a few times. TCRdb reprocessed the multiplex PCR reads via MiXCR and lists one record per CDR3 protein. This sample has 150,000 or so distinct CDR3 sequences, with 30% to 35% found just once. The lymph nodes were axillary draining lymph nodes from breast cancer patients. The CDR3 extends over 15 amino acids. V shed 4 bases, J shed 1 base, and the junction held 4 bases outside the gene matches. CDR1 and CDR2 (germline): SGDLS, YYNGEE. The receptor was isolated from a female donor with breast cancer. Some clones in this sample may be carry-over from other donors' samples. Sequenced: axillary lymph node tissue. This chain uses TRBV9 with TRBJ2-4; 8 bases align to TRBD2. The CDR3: CASSPGGGAKNIQYF. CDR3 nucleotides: TGTGCCAGCAGCCCCGGGGGGGGGGCCAAAAACATTCAGTACTTC.